What follows are 14 T cell receptor beta chains derived from one specimen sequenced in a study of CD4 T cell repertoires in COVID-19. Sequencing was performed with immunoSEQ multiplex PCR; in TCRdb, only in-frame clones are kept and a portion is missing. The table shows about 75,000 clones, with around 82% occurring only once. The sequencing here drew on CD4+ T cells from peripheral blood, taken after recovery from COVID-19. These receptors were collected from a human donor who had COVID-19.

Turning to this clone: The junction and the germline gene differ at one end; a read error may be behind it. This chain joins TRBV7-8 and TRBJ1-2; D possibly corresponds to TRBD1 (6 bases). This CDR3 region has 12 residues. Germline V lookup: CDR1 SGHVS, CDR2 FQNEAQ. The CDR3 reads CASSLERGAVAF. The CDR3 nucleotides read TGTGCCAGCAGCTTAGAGCGGGGGGCAGTCGCCTTC. The full variable domain, rest sourced from reference TRBV7-8 and TRBJ1-2, is GAGVSQSPRYKVAKRGQDVALRCDPISGHVSLFWYQQALGQGPEFLTYFQNEAQLDKSGLPSDRFFAERPEGSVSTLKIQRTQQEDSAVYLCASSLERGAVAFGSGTRLTVV.

The gene calls are TRBV11-2 and TRBJ2-4; weak D call: TRBD1 (5 bases). Trimming shortened V by 1 base and J by 2 bases, and 15 bases separated the two germline ends. Germline loops: CDR1 SGHAT, CDR2 FQNNGV. The CDR3 consists of 17 residues. This CDR3 is CASSLGQTLGTKNIQYF. The CDR3 region has the DNA TGTGCCAGCAGCTTAGGACAGACGCTTGGGACCAAAAACATTCAGTACTTC.

This clone was seen more than once but under ten times. The genes are TRBV27 and TRBJ2-7; a possible D gene is TRBD1 (5 bases). V lost 6 bases and J lost 5, with 14 bases in between. Per germline, CDR1 MNHEY and CDR2 SMNVEV (reference sequence). There are 13 residues in the CDR3. As DNA, the CDR3 is TGTGCCAGCAGAGGCAGGGTAGATCACGAGCAGTACTTC. It encodes CASRGRVDHEQYF.

The chain links TRBV6-5 to TRBJ2-5; 9 bases match TRBD2. The germline V gene encodes CDR1 MNHEY and CDR2 SVGAGI. The CDR3 loop spans 15 amino acids. The junction had 5 bases not matched to a gene; V was cut back by 6 bases and J by 0 bases. The CDR3 loop is CASRGSGGYQETQYF. CDR3 nucleotide sequence: TGTGCCAGCAGGGGAAGCGGGGGGTACCAAGAGACCCAGTACTTC.

The chain has TRBV6-5 and TRBJ1-2; no reliable D call. The V gene lost 6 bases and the J gene lost 4 bases, with 15 bases spanning the gap. Germline CDR1 and CDR2: MNHEY and SVGAGI. CDR3 size: 14 residues. In DNA, the CDR3 is TGTGCCAGCAGCCAAAACATGCCATCCTATGGCTACACCTTC. This codes for CASSQNMPSYGYTF.

The rearrangement uses TRBV3-1 (or the pseudogene TRBV3-2) and TRBJ2-1; 7 bases match TRBD1. This CDR3 comprises 15 residues. The trim removed 1 base at V and 4 bases at J, leaving 4 bases unmatched. The germline V gene encodes CDR1 LGHDT and CDR2 YNNKEL (reference sequence). The CDR3 region is CASSQGDRIYNEQFF. CDR3 nucleotides: TGTGCCAGCAGCCAAGGGGACAGAATATACAATGAGCAGTTCTTC.

The chain carries TRBV5-5 and TRBJ2-3; D gene uncertain. There are 15 residues in the CDR3. The germline CDR1 and CDR2 sequences are SGHKS and YYEKEE (reference sequence). V lost 1 base to trimming and J lost 6 bases, with 15 bases between them. The CDR3 here is CASSLSRNLRDTQYF. CDR3 sequence (DNA): TGTGCCAGCAGCTTGAGCAGGAATCTCCGGGATACGCAGTATTTT. Together with reference TRBV5-5 and TRBJ2-3, the CDR3 gives the full variable domain: DAGVTQSPTHLIKTRGQQVTLRCSPISGHKSVSWYQQVLGQGPQFIFQYYEKEERGRGNFPDRFSARQFPNYSSELNVNALLLGDSALYLCASSLSRNLRDTQYFGPGTRLTVL.

This clone was seen only a few times. The rearrangement joins TRBV5-8 to TRBJ1-5; TRBD1 matches at 12 bases. The V segment lost 4 bases and the J segment 7 bases; nucleotides outside the gene matches: 9. Germline assignment: CDR1 SGHTS and CDR2 YDEGEE. This CDR3 has 16 residues. In DNA form, the CDR3 reads TGTGCCAGCAGCGACCGGGACAGGGGGCCGTGGCAGCCCCAGCATTTT. Translation gives CASSDRDRGPWQPQHF.

V and J are TRBV18 and TRBJ2-1; tentative D call: TRBD2 (6 bases). The CDR3 has 13 amino acids. Germline values: CDR1 KGHSH, CDR2 LQKENI. V gave up 2 bases and J gave up 7 bases, with 9 bases separating them. CDR3 in DNA: TGTGCCAGCTCACCAGACGGGACTAATGAGCAGTTCTTC. As protein: CASSPDGTNEQFF.

This clone was seen only a few times. V and J are TRBV4-1 and TRBJ1-5; tentative D call: TRBD1 (5 bases). The length of the CDR3 is 16 residues. CDR1 and CDR2 from the germline V gene are MGHRA and YSYEKL. Trimming left V 1 base short and J 5 bases short, with 15 bases between. For the CDR3, the DNA is TGCGCCAGCAGCCAAGCGCCCGGGACTAACTATCAGCCCCAGCATTTT. This encodes CASSQAPGTNYQPQHF.

This chain links TRBV18 with TRBJ1-3, with D uncertain. The CDR3 spans 18 residues. Trimming shortened V by 3 bases and J by 4 bases, and 22 bases separated the two germline ends. Germline V gene sequence: CDR1 KGHSH, CDR2 LQKENI. The CDR3 nucleotides read TGTGCCAGCTCACCCTCAGGACCCTCTTCGACGCTAGGAAACACCATATATTTT. Translation: CASSPSGPSSTLGNTIYF.

The rearrangement uses TRBV19 and TRBJ1-2, with TRBD1 matching over 7 bases. This CDR3 region has 15 residues. Germline CDR1 is LNHDA and CDR2 is SQIVND (reference sequence). The ends lost 3 bases at V and 4 bases at J; junction bases unmatched: 8. The CDR3 coding sequence is TGTGCCAGTAGTATCGGGAGTGACAGGGTCTATGGCTACACCTTC. It is translated as CASSIGSDRVYGYTF.

V usage is TRBV3-1 (or the pseudogene TRBV3-2) and J usage is TRBJ2-1; no clear D gene. The CDR3 spans 12 residues. The V and J ends lost 1 base and 5 bases respectively, with 3 bases between them. Germline loops: CDR1 LGHDT, CDR2 YNNKEL (reference sequence). This CDR3 is CASSQVDNEQFF. DNA of the CDR3: TGTGCCAGCAGCCAAGTAGACAATGAGCAGTTCTTC.

V gene TRBV2 combines with J gene TRBJ1-5; weak D call: TRBD1 (5 bases). V lost 6 bases and J 0 bases, leaving 9 bases between the germline ends. This CDR3 region has 14 residues. The germline CDR1 and CDR2 sequences are SNHLY and FYNNEI. The CDR3 nucleotides read TGTGCCAGCAGGGGGCAGACTAGCAATCAGCCCCAGCATTTT. The encoded protein is CASRGQTSNQPQHF. The full variable domain, its missing parts supplied by reference TRBV2 and TRBJ1-5, is EPEVTQTPSHQVTQMGQEVILRCVPISNHLYFYWYRQILGQKVEFLVSFYNNEISEKSEIFDDQFSVERPDGSNFTLKIRSTKLEDSAMYFCASRGQTSNQPQHFGDGTRLSIL.